What follows are 18 T cell receptor beta chains derived from one specimen sequenced in a study of CD8 T cells in Susac syndrome. Random hexamers were used to reverse transcribe an amount of roughly 0.5 to 1 ug RNA. TCRdb reanalysed the immunoSEQ multiplex PCR reads using MiXCR and keeps one entry per CDR3 protein. The table records about 160,000 distinct CDR3 sequences, approximately 94% of them present only once. The specimen sequenced was CD4+ T cells from PBMCs. Receptors were obtained from a human donor with multiple sclerosis.

CDR3 DNA sequence: TGTGCCACCAGTGATCCCAGGGGGGGGAGATTAGCCAAAAACATTCAGTACTTC. Its translation: CATSDPRGGRLAKNIQYF. The chain recombines TRBV24-1 with TRBJ2-4; TRBD1 or TRBD2 may be the D gene (7 bases each). Deletions cut 3 bases from V and 0 bases from J, with 17 bases between. The CDR3 is made up of 18 amino acids. The germline V gene encodes CDR1 KGHDR and CDR2 SFDVKD.

This chain connects TRBV6-5 to TRBJ2-7; D may be TRBD2 (5 bases). Germline V gene lookup returns CDR1 MNHEY and CDR2 SVGAGI. V was pared by 2 bases and J by 2 bases, with 16 bases between. The CDR3 covers 16 residues. Here the CDR3 reads CASSYTLTSTPYEQYF. The CDR3 bases are TGTGCCAGCAGTTACACCCTTACTAGTACTCCCTACGAGCAGTACTTC.

The chain employs TRBV7-8 and TRBJ1-3; 7 nucleotides line up with TRBD1. The CDR3 is 13 residues long. In germline, CDR1 is SGHVS, CDR2 FQNEAQ. Unmatched junction bases numbered 5, after V lost 6 bases and J lost 6 bases. CDR3 coding DNA: TGTGCCAGCAGGGGACAGCGCGTAAACACCATATATTTT. Its protein is CASRGQRVNTIYF.

The V and J genes are TRBV5-5 and TRBJ2-7; 7 nucleotides match TRBD2. CDR3 size: 15 residues. Per germline, CDR1 SGHKS and CDR2 YYEKEE (reference sequence). Trimming cost V 2 bases and J 1 base; bases outside gene matches: 6. CDR3 DNA sequence: TGTGCCAGCAGCTTCGGGGAGGGCCGATCCTACGAGCAGTACTTC. Encoded protein: CASSFGEGRSYEQYF.

The V call is TRBV20-1, the J call TRBJ2-1; 12 nucleotides match TRBD2. Trimming took 0 bases from V and 8 from J; bases not matched to a gene: 5. Germline V CDR1 and CDR2: DFQATT, SNEGSKA (reference sequence). CDR3 length equals 15 residues. The CDR3 DNA reads TGCAGTGCTAGAGATCCGACTAGCGGGAGCTATGAGCAGTTCTTC. Translating it yields CSARDPTSGSYEQFF.

This chain joins TRBV7-9 and TRBJ1-2; tentatively, D is TRBD1 (6 bases). The germline CDR1 and CDR2 sequences are SEHNR and FQNEAQ (reference sequence). V lost 0 bases and J lost 8, with 10 bases in between. The CDR3 loop spans 13 amino acids. CDR3 nucleotides: TGTGCCAGCAGCTTAGCCGACGGGGGCGGCTACACCTTC. It is translated as CASSLADGGGYTF.

The genes are TRBV29-1 and TRBJ1-1, with 7 bases fitting TRBD1. Unmatched junction bases numbered 11, after V lost 7 bases and J lost 6 bases. The CDR3 is 13 amino acids. CDR1 is SQVTM, CDR2 ANQGSEA, per germline. As DNA, the CDR3 is TGCAGCGGACTACAAAACAGGGGATCTGAAGCTTTCTTT. Amino acid sequence: CSGLQNRGSEAFF.

The rearrangement joins TRBV29-1 to TRBJ1-1; no clear D. Germline assignment: CDR1 SQVTM and CDR2 ANQGSEA. The CDR3 length is 12 residues. V was trimmed by 6 bases and J by 1 base, leaving 9 bases between them. The CDR3 nucleotides read TGCAGCGTCGCACAGTGGAACACTGAAGCTTTCTTT. Encoded protein: CSVAQWNTEAFF.

The chain uses TRBV5-1 and TRBJ1-4; D is uncertain. Trimming stripped 1 base from V and 3 bases from J, with 4 bases between. The length of the CDR3 is 13 residues. Germline assignment: CDR1 SGHRS and CDR2 YFSETQ. DNA of the CDR3: TGCGCCAGCAGCTTGCCTCCTAATGAAAAACTGTTTTTT. This encodes CASSLPPNEKLFF.

This chain uses TRBV7-9 with TRBJ1-4; D uncertain. This CDR3 comprises 12 residues. Germline values: CDR1 SEHNR, CDR2 FQNEAQ (reference sequence). Deletions cut 7 bases from V and 8 bases from J, with 11 bases between. CDR3 nucleotide sequence: TGTGCCAGCATGAGTAACAGCGAAAAACTGTTTTTT. It translates to CASMSNSEKLFF. The entire variable domain, with the rest obtained from reference TRBV7-9 and TRBJ1-4, is as follows: DTGVSQNPRHKITKRGQNVTFRCDPISEHNRLYWYRQTLGQGPEFLTYFQNEAQLEKSRLLSDRFSAERPKGSFSTLEIQRTEQGDSAMYLCASMSNSEKLFFGSGTQLSVL.

This chain uses TRBV20-1 with TRBJ2-2; 10 bases match TRBD2. Germline V gene lookup returns CDR1 DFQATT and CDR2 SNEGSKA (reference sequence). The CDR3 is made up of 17 amino acids. V trimming: 0 bases; J trimming: 7 bases; junction bases outside the gene matches: 11. The CDR3 loop reads CSARDQRAGGPGGELFF. CDR3 DNA: TGCAGTGCTAGAGATCAGCGAGCGGGAGGGCCCGGCGGGGAGCTGTTTTTT.

The rearrangement uses TRBV20-1 and TRBJ2-1; unclear D gene. CDR3 length: 14 amino acids. CDR1 and CDR2 from the germline V gene are DFQATT and SNEGSKA (reference sequence). Deletions cut 5 bases from V and 4 bases from J, with 15 bases between. CDR3 sequence: CSAFEDRPYNEQFF. Here the CDR3 DNA reads TGCAGTGCTTTTGAAGACCGGCCTTACAATGAGCAGTTCTTC.

This clonotype appeared once. CDR3 region: CASTLGGQGSNQPQHF. The CDR3 coding sequence is TGTGCCAGCACCCTAGGTGGTCAGGGGAGCAATCAGCCCCAGCATTTT. The V and J genes are TRBV6-6 and TRBJ1-5, with a tentative D call TRBD1 (6 bases). Trimming removed 7 bases from V and 1 base from J, with 17 bases in between. This CDR3 has 16 residues. Germline CDR1 and CDR2: MNHNY and SVGAGI (reference sequence).

The V and J genes are TRBV20-1 and TRBJ2-7; no definite D call. V dropped 3 bases and J dropped 3 bases, with 12 bases sitting between them. The CDR3 spans 13 residues. CDR1 DFQATT and CDR2 SNEGSKA come from the germline V gene (reference sequence). The CDR3 here is CSARVTESYEQYF. In DNA, the CDR3 is TGCAGTGCTAGGGTAACGGAGAGCTACGAGCAGTACTTC.

The rearrangement links TRBV6-5 to TRBJ2-3; the match to TRBD2 covers 9 bases. V lost 2 bases to trimming and J lost 1 base; unmatched junction nucleotides: 10. This CDR3 has 18 amino acids. The V gene's germline CDR1 is MNHEY and CDR2 SVGAGI. CDR3: CASSYGWGRTSGTDTQYF. Written as DNA, the CDR3 is TGTGCCAGCAGTTACGGCTGGGGCCGGACTAGCGGCACAGATACGCAGTATTTT.

The chain uses TRBV6-2 or TRBV6-3 and TRBJ1-2; D unclear. CDR3 length: 12 residues. Trimming removed 5 bases from V and 10 bases from J, with 14 bases in between. Germline-derived CDR1 and CDR2 are MNHEY and SVGEGT. CDR3 DNA: TGTGCCAGCAGTGCAACCGGACTCTCCTACACCTTC. Protein product: CASSATGLSYTF.

The chain combines TRBV6-1 with TRBJ2-7; 10 bases align to TRBD2. CDR1 is MNHNS and CDR2 is SASEGT in the germline V gene. The CDR3 runs to 15 residues. V shed 2 bases, J shed 6 bases, and the junction held 7 bases outside the gene matches. DNA of the CDR3: TGTGCCAGCAGTGAACAGCCTAGCGGGAGATCCGAGCAGTACTTC. This codes for CASSEQPSGRSEQYF.

J is TRBJ1-1 and V is TRBV3-1; tentatively, D is TRBD1 (6 bases). Trimming pared 2 bases from V and 4 bases from J, leaving 8 bases between. The germline CDR1 and CDR2 sequences are LGHDT and YNNKEL (reference sequence). The CDR3 covers 13 residues. The chain's CDR3 is CASSQRGATEAFF. The CDR3 bases are TGTGCCAGCAGCCAAAGGGGGGCCACTGAAGCTTTCTTT.